This TCR beta chain was identified in a study of CD8 T cells in Susac syndrome. Findings of the study overall: Clonal expansion involving Susac CD8+ cells peaked in TEMRA cells and active patients. The TCR sequencing and HLA analysis in the study involved a relatively small number of individuals, as the study acknowledged.

The CDR3 length is 15 residues. With 2 bases removed from V and 2 bases from J, the gap between germline ends came to 12 bases. Germline loops: CDR1 SGHAT, CDR2 FQNNGV. Reverse transcription of 0.5 to 1 ug RNA was performed with random hexamers. TCRdb re-called the immunoSEQ multiplex PCR reads through MiXCR, storing one row per CDR3 protein. This table has some 200,000 distinct CDR3 sequences, about 95% appearing once. On this clonotype itself: What it binds is not known.

The chain recombines TRBV11-2 with TRBJ1-1; no reliable D call. The sequence derives from a human donor with Susac syndrome. Sequencing input: CD8+ T cells from PBMCs. CDR3 DNA sequence: TGTGCCAGCAGCTTAAAGGGCAGAGTAAACACTGAAGCTTTCTTT. It yields the protein CASSLKGRVNTEAFF.